The 3 T cell receptor beta chains below all came from one sample that was sequenced in a study of cytomegalovirus exposure and HLA in healthy donors. Primers: 60 Vbeta forward and 13 Jbeta reverse. Data came from immunoSEQ multiplex PCR; TCRdb stores just in-frame clones and leaves some out. Here the sample spans roughly 110,000 clones, 60% to 80% being singletons. The sequencing input was PBMCs. These receptors originate from a man between 18 and 29 years old in good health and CMV-seronegative.

Comments on this clone: Other DNA sequences in this sample translate to the same CDR3. The chain joins TRBV27 to TRBJ1-6, with no clear D. V dropped 3 bases and J dropped 13 bases, with 19 bases sitting between them. The CDR3 has 15 amino acids. Germline loops: CDR1 MNHEY, CDR2 SMNVEV (reference sequence). CDR3 loop: CASSFGDPRGSPLHF. In DNA form, the CDR3 reads TGTGCCAGCAGTTTCGGTGACCCCCGAGGGTCCCCCCTCCACTTT.

The chain is built from TRBV9 and TRBJ1-6; D remains unclear. Per the germline V gene, CDR1 is SGDLS and CDR2 is YYNGEE. CDR3 length equals 14 residues. Trimming stripped 0 bases from V and 6 bases from J, with 7 bases between. Here the CDR3 reads CASSVGGTNSPLHF. The CDR3 DNA reads as TGTGCCAGCAGCGTAGGCGGAACTAATTCACCCCTCCACTTT.

This sequence joins TRBV7-2 and TRBJ2-7; 8 bases line up with TRBD2. Per germline, CDR1 SGHTA and CDR2 FQGNSA. V lost 5 bases and J lost 5; bases outside the gene matches: 2. The length of the CDR3 is 12 residues. The CDR3 DNA follows: TGTGCCAGCAGCCCTAGCGGGCACGAGCAGTACTTC. Protein product: CASSPSGHEQYF.